The 9 T cell receptor beta chains listed next were all sequenced from one sample in a study of cytomegalovirus exposure and HLA in healthy donors. The PCR had 60 Vbeta and 13 Jbeta primers. TCRdb's copy holds only in-frame clones and misses some; the assay was immunoSEQ multiplex PCR. The table shows 95,000 to 120,000 clones, with 60% to 80% occurring only once. The specimen sequenced was PBMCs. These receptors all stem from a woman aged 25 to 39 in good health and CMV-seropositive.

This clone occurred a few times. This sequence joins TRBV4-2 and TRBJ1-5; TRBD1 might be the D (5 bases). The V gene's germline CDR1 is LGHNA and CDR2 YNFKEQ. Trimming removed 3 bases from V and 0 bases from J, with 21 bases in between. This CDR3 comprises 19 residues. CDR3 loop: CASSQDDPRQKYSNQPQHF. The CDR3 region has the DNA TGTGCCAGCAGCCAGGACGATCCCCGACAGAAATATAGCAATCAGCCCCAGCATTTT.

The CDR3 DNA sequence: TGTGCCAGCAGCCCCACCCCTAGCGGGTCAGCGGAGACCCAGTACTTC. This sequence encodes CASSPTPSGSAETQYF. The chain combines TRBV9 with TRBJ2-5, with TRBD2 matching over 8 bases. Trimming took 4 bases from V and 5 from J; bases not matched to a gene: 13. The CDR3 is 16 residues long. The germline V gene has CDR1 SGDLS and CDR2 YYNGEE.

The CDR3 sequence: CASSHGQGLGNTEAFF. CDR3 nucleotide sequence: TGCGCCAGCAGCCATGGACAGGGTTTGGGTAACACTGAAGCTTTCTTT. The V call is TRBV4-1, the J call TRBJ1-1; 8 bases agree with TRBD1. Germline V lookup: CDR1 MGHRA, CDR2 YSYEKL. This CDR3 is 16 amino acids long. The ends lost 3 bases at V and 2 bases at J; junction bases unmatched: 8.

The chain combines TRBV12-5 with TRBJ1-1, with D uncertain. Germline lookup yields CDR1 LGHNT and CDR2 FRNRAP. V was shortened by 3 bases and J by 2 bases, with 7 bases between the two germline ends. This CDR3 spans 13 amino acids. CDR3: CASGLADNTEAFF. Here the CDR3 DNA reads TGTGCTAGTGGTTTAGCTGATAACACTGAAGCTTTCTTT.

The chain uses TRBV1 and TRBJ2-3; the D segment call TRBD2 is taken from the table without a DNA check. TRBV1 counts as a pseudogene. The length of the CDR3 is 14 residues. CDR3 in DNA: TGCACCTGGACTAGCAGATCTAGCACAGATACGCAGTATTTT. Translated, it gives CTWTSRSSTDTQYF.

V is TRBV30 and J is TRBJ2-7; 15 positions agree with TRBD2. This CDR3 has 16 amino acids. The V gene end was trimmed by 2 bases and the J gene end by 4 bases; junction bases not matched to a gene: 6. CDR1 is GTSNPN, CDR2 SVGIG, per germline (reference sequence). The CDR3 DNA is TGTGCCTGGAGTCCACCTGGACTAGCGGGAGGGTACGAGCAGTACTTC. This codes for CAWSPPGLAGGYEQYF.

V gene TRBV9 combines with J gene TRBJ2-1; unclear D gene. The V and J ends lost 0 bases and 2 bases respectively, with 9 bases between them. Germline CDR1 SGDLS, CDR2 YYNGEE. The CDR3 is 15 amino acids. Written as DNA, the CDR3 is TGTGCCAGCAGCGTAGGGCTAGTAGCCTACAATGAGCAGTTCTTC. Encoded protein: CASSVGLVAYNEQFF.

This chain connects TRBV27 to TRBJ1-2, with a tentative D call TRBD1 (6 bases). CDR3 length: 12 amino acids. Germline V gene data show CDR1 as MNHEY and CDR2 as SMNVEV (reference sequence). V shed 4 bases and J shed 10 bases, with 13 bases lying between them. CDR3 in DNA: TGTGCCAGCAGTTCCACAGGGCAGGACTACACCTTC. It encodes CASSSTGQDYTF.

The rearrangement uses TRBV6-5 and TRBJ2-7, with TRBD1 matching 8 bases. V was pared by 7 bases and J by 4 bases, with 12 bases of the junction left unmatched. CDR3 size: 15 residues. Germline lookup yields CDR1 MNHEY and CDR2 SVGAGI. The DNA for the CDR3 is TGTGCCAGCACCACATCTACAGGGGGGTTATACGAGCAGTACTTC. Translating gives CASTTSTGGLYEQYF.